The clone carrying this T cell receptor beta chain was counted once. Trimming took 3 bases from V and 5 from J; bases not matched to a gene: 8. The CDR3 has 15 residues. Germline values: CDR1 ENHRY, CDR2 SYGVKD. The data were taken from a study of blood T cell repertoires in COVID-19. The overall study: Acute and convalescent COVID-19 specimens originated in the United States, Italy and Spain. The cDNA or gDNA used as material had been derived from T cells, B-cell-depleted T cells, or PBMCs.

Per the study methods: Nucleated cell number was recorded as an estimate derived from reference gene primer amplification. Method: immunoSEQ multiplex PCR; TCRdb's copy keeps in-frame clones and lacks some. V and J calls and clone size are as listed in that table; D and trimming were resolved from the DNA. The profile shows 140,000 to 150,000 clones, 80% to 90% of them singletons. This chain connects TRBV10-3 to TRBJ1-1; 8 bases line up with TRBD1. The receptor comes from a man between 60 and 75 years old with active or convalescent COVID-19. Sequences were obtained from peripheral blood. CDR3 amino acids: CAISEIRTGRTEAFF. The DNA of the CDR3 is TGTGCCATCAGTGAAATCCGGACAGGGAGGACTGAAGCTTTCTTT.